This T cell receptor (beta chain) was sequenced for a study of cytomegalovirus exposure and HLA in healthy donors. Overall study findings and caveats: Later on, analysis showed that most CMV-associated TCR beta chains appeared to be HLA-restricted. At a 0.05 false discovery rate, a later analysis found over 15,000 TCR beta sequences to be associated with HLA alleles. Sequencing depth across donors, presence/absence analyses assumed, was roughly uniform. Sequencing had likely introduced a cluster of highly shared sequence variants as an artifact.

The junction had 9 bases not matched to a gene; V was cut back by 6 bases and J by 5 bases. The CDR3 runs 14 residues. From germline, CDR1 is MNHEY and CDR2 SVGAGI. The PCR used 60 Vbeta and 13 Jbeta primers. Method: immunoSEQ multiplex PCR; TCRdb's copy keeps in-frame clones and lacks some. The table lists around 86,000 clones, about 79% of them singletons. About this clone itself: Its specificity is unknown.

The TCR originated in a female donor in good health and CMV-seronegative. Sequencing input: PBMCs. V gene TRBV6-5 combines with J gene TRBJ2-7, with TRBD1 identical over 8 bases. The CDR3 bases are TGTGCCAGCAGGCGGACAGGGCTTGGGGACGAGCAGTACTTC. The encoded protein is CASRRTGLGDEQYF.